This record concerns one TCR beta chain sequence. Sequencing was performed with immunoSEQ multiplex PCR; in TCRdb, only in-frame clones are kept and a portion is missing. The sample has 70,000 to 85,000 clones; roughly 88% are singletons. The data were taken from a study of control samples from healthy donors and cancer patients. CDR1 is SEHNR and CDR2 is FQNEAQ in the germline V gene (reference sequence). This CDR3 is 15 amino acids long. Trimming removed 5 bases at V and 7 bases at J, with 18 bases between. The sample was PBMCs. The receptor was derived from a man aged 55-75 years with head and neck cancer. The gene calls are TRBV7-9 and TRBJ2-1, with D possibly called TRBD1 or TRBD2 (6 bases each). The CDR3 nucleotides read TGTGCCAGCAGCACTCCGAGGGGGGTCCTTAATGAGCAGTTCTTC. It specifies CASSTPRGVLNEQFF.